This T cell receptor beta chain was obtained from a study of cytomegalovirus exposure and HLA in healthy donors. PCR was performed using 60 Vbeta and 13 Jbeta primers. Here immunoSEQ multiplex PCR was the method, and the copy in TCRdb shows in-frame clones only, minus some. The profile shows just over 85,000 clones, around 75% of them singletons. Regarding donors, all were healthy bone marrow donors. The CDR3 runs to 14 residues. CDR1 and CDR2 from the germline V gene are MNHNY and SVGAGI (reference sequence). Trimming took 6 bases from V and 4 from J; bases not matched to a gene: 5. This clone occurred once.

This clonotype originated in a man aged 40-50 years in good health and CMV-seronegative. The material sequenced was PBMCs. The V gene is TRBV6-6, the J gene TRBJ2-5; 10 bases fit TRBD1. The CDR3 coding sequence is TGTGCCAGCAGACCGACAGGGGGCGTAGAGACCCAGTACTTC. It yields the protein CASRPTGGVETQYF.